This T cell receptor beta chain was sequenced during a study of T cells in localized non-small cell lung cancer. The CDR3 sequence is 14 residues long. Germline-derived CDR1 and CDR2 are SGHRS and YFSETQ. V lost 3 bases and J lost 1, with 10 bases in between. Sequencing used immunoSEQ multiplex PCR; TCRdb keeps in-frame clones, though not all of them. The sample records fewer than 95,000 clones, around 90% being singletons. The sequenced sample was PBMCs, obtained before any cancer treatment. The rearrangement links TRBV5-1 to TRBJ1-1; possible D gene TRBD1, 6 bases. The source is a woman aged 35 to 70 with stage II squamous cell lung carcinoma. CDR3 residues: CASSSGQPNTEAFF. In nucleotides, the CDR3 is TGCGCCAGCAGCTCTGGACAGCCGAACACTGAAGCTTTCTTT. Using reference TRBV5-1 and TRBJ1-1 for the parts outside the CDR3, the full variable domain is KAGVTQTPRYLIKTRGQQVTLSCSPISGHRSVSWYQQTPGQGLQFLFEYFSETQRNKGNFPGRFSGRQFSNSRSEMNVSTLELGDSALYLCASSSGQPNTEAFFGQGTRLTVV.